Presented here are 19 T cell receptor beta chains from one specimen sequenced in a study of blood T cell repertoires in COVID-19. Sequencing used immunoSEQ multiplex PCR; TCRdb keeps in-frame clones, though not all of them. The data show about 480,000 clones, with approximately 90% seen just once and roughly 13% held by the top ten. Sequenced sample: peripheral blood. All receptors derive from a woman in her forties or fifties with COVID-19, enrolled during active disease.

The chain combines TRBV13 with TRBJ2-4, with 7 bases identical to TRBD2. After removal of 5 bases from V and 7 bases from J, the junction contained 2 bases not matched to a gene. The CDR3 runs 12 residues. CDR1 is PRHDT, CDR2 FYEKMQ, per germline (reference sequence). For the CDR3, the DNA is TGTGCCAGCAGCCCCGGGGGGAACATTCAGTACTTC. Its protein product is CASSPGGNIQYF.

This chain links TRBV12-5 with TRBJ1-4; the D is unclear. Germline values: CDR1 LGHNT, CDR2 FRNRAP. This CDR3 spans 14 amino acids. V shed 0 bases and J shed 8 bases, with 10 bases lying between them. The DNA for the CDR3 is TGTGCTAGTGGTTTGGTAGACGCGGGAGAAAAACTGTTTTTT. Translated: CASGLVDAGEKLFF.

The chain combines TRBV27 with TRBJ1-3; D is ambiguous. Trimming removed 10 bases from V and 0 bases from J, with 10 bases in between. Germline-derived CDR1 and CDR2 are MNHEY and SMNVEV (reference sequence). This CDR3 is built from 13 residues. In DNA form, the CDR3 reads TGTGCCACCAACCGGGACTCTGGAAACACCATATATTTT. This sequence encodes CATNRDSGNTIYF.

V usage is TRBV5-4 and J usage is TRBJ1-2; TRBD1 is a possible D gene (5 bases). Germline CDR1 reads SGHNT; CDR2 reads YYREEE (reference sequence). This CDR3 spans 14 amino acids. V lost 4 bases and J lost 5, with 15 bases in between. The CDR3, as DNA: TGTGCCAGCAGCCCGGGGGGTGGGTCGTATGGCTACACCTTC. It encodes CASSPGGGSYGYTF.

CDR3: CASIDVQEKLFF. DNA for the CDR3: TGTGCCAGCATCGACGTACAGGAAAAACTGTTTTTT. J is TRBJ1-4 and V is TRBV5-8; no clear D. Looked up from germline, CDR1 is SGHTS and CDR2 is YDEGEE. The CDR3 contains 12 residues. The V end lost 6 bases, the J end lost 8 bases, and 11 bases lay between the germline ends.

V is TRBV7-8 and J is TRBJ2-7; no clear D. The CDR3 length is 14 residues. Between the trimmed V and J ends, which lost 6 bases and 2 bases, there was a span of 14 bases. CDR1 SGHVS and CDR2 FQNEAQ come from the germline V gene. CDR3 DNA: TGTGCCAGCAGTCACCGAGGCCCAACCTACGAGCAGTACTTC. This sequence encodes CASSHRGPTYEQYF.

V gene TRBV19 combines with J gene TRBJ1-5, with D uncertain. The germline V gene encodes CDR1 LNHDA and CDR2 SQIVND (reference sequence). V lost 6 bases and J 0 bases, leaving 9 bases between the germline ends. This CDR3 is 14 amino acids long. This CDR3 is CASSQLASNQPQHF. CDR3 in DNA: TGTGCCAGTAGCCAGTTGGCTAGCAATCAGCCCCAGCATTTT.

The chain recombines TRBV7-9 with TRBJ2-3, with D possibly TRBD2 on 6 matching bases. CDR1 and CDR2 from the germline V gene are SEHNR and FQNEAQ (reference sequence). The CDR3 spans 16 residues. Trimming removed 5 bases at V and 3 bases at J, with 18 bases between. The DNA of the CDR3 is TGTGCCAGCAGCCACCCCGGGACGGAGGGGACAGATACGCAGTATTTT. Translated, it gives CASSHPGTEGTDTQYF.

The rearrangement joins TRBV4-1 to TRBJ2-7; TRBD2 matches 12 bases. CDR1 is MGHRA and CDR2 is YSYEKL in the germline V gene. V gave up 4 bases and J gave up 5 bases; unmatched junction bases: 9. CDR3 length equals 16 residues. Written as DNA, the CDR3 is TGCGCCAGCAGCCCGGCGACTTGGACTAGCGGGGACGAGCAGTACTTC. Its protein is CASSPATWTSGDEQYF.

The chain joins TRBV27 to TRBJ2-1; a weak D match, TRBD1 (6 bases). Trimming stripped 4 bases from V and 4 bases from J, with 11 bases between. Germline loops: CDR1 MNHEY, CDR2 SMNVEV (reference sequence). The CDR3 totals 14 residues. The CDR3 reads CASSSRGIYNEQFF. The CDR3, as DNA: TGTGCCAGCAGTTCCAGGGGAATTTACAATGAGCAGTTCTTC.

The chain couples TRBV3-1 (or the pseudogene TRBV3-2) to TRBJ1-2; the D gene is possibly TRBD1 (6 bases). Germline V CDR1 and CDR2: LGHDT, YNNKEL (reference sequence). V lost 5 bases and J lost 5, with 15 bases in between. The CDR3 length is 14 residues. CDR3 in DNA: TGTGCCAGCAGCTTACCGGGACAATCTTATGGCTACACCTTC. Encoded protein: CASSLPGQSYGYTF.

The chain joins TRBV2 to TRBJ1-1; D possibly corresponds to TRBD1 (6 bases). Germline V gene data show CDR1 as SNHLY and CDR2 as FYNNEI. The CDR3 covers 13 residues. V was cut by 11 bases and J by 0 bases, with 13 bases left in between. The CDR3 DNA reads TGTGCCGGAGCTGGACAGATGAACACTGAAGCTTTCTTT. It encodes CAGAGQMNTEAFF. The entire variable domain, with the rest obtained from reference TRBV2 and TRBJ1-1, is as follows: EPEVTQTPSHQVTQMGQEVILRCVPISNHLYFYWYRQILGQKVEFLVSFYNNEISEKSEIFDDQFSVERPDGSNFTLKIRSTKLEDSAMYFCAGAGQMNTEAFFGQGTRLTVV.

The rearrangement links TRBV10-1 to TRBJ2-3; maybe TRBD2 (6 bases). Germline V gene data show CDR1 as WNHNN and CDR2 as SYGVQD (reference sequence). V was clipped by 10 bases and J by 0 bases, with 8 bases between them. This CDR3 comprises 12 residues. In nucleotides, the CDR3 is TGCGCCACGCGGGACAGCACAGATACGCAGTATTTT. Amino acids: CATRDSTDTQYF.

V gene TRBV19 combines with J gene TRBJ2-3, with D tentatively TRBD1 (7 bases). The V gene's germline CDR1 is LNHDA and CDR2 SQIVND (reference sequence). V was trimmed by 5 bases and J by 3 bases, leaving 12 bases between them. The CDR3 runs to 14 residues. CDR3 DNA sequence: TGTGCCAGTAGTGGAGCAGGGGGGACAGATACGCAGTATTTT. Amino acid sequence: CASSGAGGTDTQYF. Together with reference TRBV19 and TRBJ2-3, the CDR3 gives the full variable domain: DGGITQSPKYLFRKEGQNVTLSCEQNLNHDAMYWYRQDPGQGLRLIYYSQIVNDFQKGDIAEGYSVSREKKESFPLTVTSAQKNPTAFYLCASSGAGGTDTQYFGPGTRLTVL.

The V and J genes are TRBV29-1 and TRBJ1-2; 7 nucleotides agree with TRBD1. Looked up from germline, CDR1 is SQVTM and CDR2 is ANQGSEA. J lost 4 bases, V lost 6 bases, and 17 bases had no gene match. The length of the CDR3 is 16 residues. The CDR3, as DNA: TGCAGCGTACCGGACAGGAGCCCATCCCGGAGCTATGGCTACACCTTC. This gives the protein CSVPDRSPSRSYGYTF. Combining the CDR3 with reference TRBV29-1 and TRBJ1-2 gives the whole variable domain SAVISQKPSRDICQRGTSLTIQCQVDSQVTMMFWYRQQPGQSLTLIATANQGSEATYESGFVIDKFPISRPNLTFSTLTVSNMSPEDSSIYLCSVPDRSPSRSYGYTFGSGTRLTVV.

Points on this clone: The sample carries other DNA sequences with the same CDR3. The chain joins TRBV24-1 to TRBJ1-1; D gene uncertain. The V end was cut by 2 bases, the J end by 1 base, with 10 bases between. CDR1 and CDR2 from the germline V gene are KGHDR and SFDVKD. The CDR3 is made up of 15 amino acids. CDR3 residues: CATSDSRGPNTEAFF. CDR3 sequence (DNA): TGTGCCACCAGTGATTCGAGAGGGCCGAACACTGAAGCTTTCTTT.

This rearrangement joins TRBV6-5 to TRBJ1-5, with 9 bases lining up with TRBD1. Germline V lookup: CDR1 MNHEY, CDR2 SVGAGI. Trimming took 6 bases from V and 6 from J; bases not matched to a gene: 9. There are 15 residues in the CDR3. The CDR3 DNA sequence: TGTGCCAGCAGACCCGGGACAGGGTACAGTCAGCCCCAGCATTTT. As protein: CASRPGTGYSQPQHF.

V usage is TRBV4-1 and J usage is TRBJ2-3; no clear D. The CDR3 extends over 15 amino acids. V was trimmed by 0 bases and J by 2 bases, leaving 9 bases between them. CDR1 MGHRA and CDR2 YSYEKL come from the germline V gene. CDR3 sequence: CASSQEQLTTDTQYF. The CDR3 nucleotides read TGCGCCAGCAGCCAAGAGCAACTCACCACAGATACGCAGTATTTT.

Remarks on this clone: Germline and junction disagree at one end, which may indicate a read error. CDR3 region: CASSYSGGATF. CDR3 DNA sequence: TGTGCCAGCAGTTACTCAGGCGGGGCCACCTTC. V usage is TRBV6-2 or TRBV6-3 and J usage is TRBJ2-7; D may be TRBD2 (6 bases). The CDR3 spans 11 residues. Looked up from germline, CDR1 is MNHEY and CDR2 is SVGEGT.